This TCR beta chain is drawn from a study of T cell responses to AZD1222 COVID-19 vaccine. Comment on this clone: Its specificity is not known.

V was cut by 1 base and J by 4 bases, with 12 bases left in between. Germline CDR1 is SGHRS and CDR2 is YFSETQ. This CDR3 spans 15 amino acids. The assay was immunoSEQ multiplex PCR, and TCRdb's table has in-frame clones only and misses some. The table has roughly 100,000 clones, 88% seen once; the top ten hold 9% to 9.5%. Study outcomes and limitations: Just 5 to 7 AZD1222 recipients were seropositive at baseline. Compared with day 0, the breadth and depth of the Spike-specific TCR repertoire rose significantly after two doses of AZD1222.

This receptor was taken from an adult in good health. The chain uses TRBV5-1 and TRBJ2-1; D is unresolved. The sequencing here drew on peripheral blood, taken on day 0 of AZD1222 vaccination. The CDR3, as DNA: TGCGCCAGCAGCTTGACGTCCGGCGGTTACAATGAGCAGTTCTTC. Encoded protein: CASSLTSGGYNEQFF.